The 7 T cell receptor beta chains below were found in one sample sequenced in a study of shared clonotypes between healthy human individuals. Only in-frame clones appear in the TCRdb table, and some are missing; sequencing was by immunoSEQ multiplex PCR. This sample has roughly 330,000 clones, with roughly 70% found just once. The sample comprised memory CD4+ T cells sorted from blood. The subset: CD45RA-negative fraction. The receptors were gathered from a man aged 25 to 45 in good health.

This clone was counted only a few times. The chain combines TRBV25-1 with TRBJ2-3; D gene uncertain. The length of the CDR3 is 14 residues. Looked up from germline, CDR1 is MGHDK and CDR2 is SYGVNS. V lost 5 bases, J lost 4 bases, and 13 bases lay in between. The CDR3 sequence is CASSPRLVSDTQYF. In DNA form, the CDR3 reads TGTGCCAGCAGTCCACGTTTAGTTTCAGATACGCAGTATTTT.

About this clone itself: The sample has other DNA sequences that encode this CDR3 too. The rearrangement links TRBV28 to TRBJ2-7; no reliable D call. V was trimmed by 2 bases and J by 4 bases, leaving 3 bases between them. From germline, CDR1 is MDHEN and CDR2 SYDVKM. CDR3 length: 11 amino acids. CDR3 bases: TGTGCCAGCAGTTTAGTGTACGAGCAGTACTTC. It codes for CASSLVYEQYF.

This chain joins TRBV28 and TRBJ1-1; D is undetermined. Germline V gene sequence: CDR1 MDHEN, CDR2 SYDVKM. This CDR3 is built from 11 residues. V was pared by 3 bases and J by 3 bases, with 2 bases between. The CDR3 region has the DNA TGTGCCAGCAGTTTTTACACTGAAGCTTTCTTT. Amino acids: CASSFYTEAFF.

The CDR3, as DNA: TGTGCCAGCAGCCACGTTCCAGGGGGCCACGAGCAGTACTTC. Its protein product is CASSHVPGGHEQYF. The genes are TRBV7-9 and TRBJ2-7, with 8 bases that match TRBD1. The germline gives CDR1 SEHNR, CDR2 FQNEAQ (reference sequence). This CDR3 contains 14 residues. The ends lost 5 bases at V and 5 bases at J; junction bases unmatched: 8.

This clone was found many times. The chain links TRBV30 to TRBJ2-4; the D is unclear. The CDR3 totals 13 residues. V dropped 4 bases and J dropped 0 bases, with 7 bases sitting between them. The germline gives CDR1 GTSNPN, CDR2 SVGIG (reference sequence). CDR3 bases: TGTGCCTGGACTAAGGGAGCCAAAAACATTCAGTACTTC. Its protein product is CAWTKGAKNIQYF.

The chain employs TRBV30 and TRBJ1-2; 8 bases are a match to TRBD1. This CDR3 region has 17 residues. The ends lost 4 bases at V and 1 base at J; junction bases unmatched: 14. Germline lookup yields CDR1 GTSNPN and CDR2 SVGIG (reference sequence). The CDR3 here is CAWTAKTGAELNYGYTF. The CDR3 DNA reads as TGTGCCTGGACCGCGAAGACAGGGGCTGAACTTAACTATGGCTACACCTTC.

The chain is built from TRBV7-9 and TRBJ1-1; D might be TRBD1 (6 bases). CDR1 SEHNR and CDR2 FQNEAQ come from the germline V gene (reference sequence). V shed 8 bases and J shed 11 bases, with 18 bases lying between them. The CDR3 has 12 amino acids. The DNA for the CDR3 is TGTGCCAGCGGCAACCTCCAGGGGCTGGCTTTCTTT. Its translation is CASGNLQGLAFF.